The source of this TCR beta chain is a study of Ad26.COV2.S vaccination and SARS-CoV-2 variants. Study outcomes and limitations: Substantial breadth was reported for post-vaccination spike-specific CD8+ and CD4+ T cells.

Assay used: immunoSEQ multiplex PCR; TCRdb lists only in-frame clones, some missing. The sample lists around 340,000 clones; less than 90% were seen once. To note about this clone: Its antigen is not known.

Germline CDR1 LNHDA, CDR2 SQIVND (reference sequence). CDR3 length: 16 residues. Trimming pared 7 bases from V and 4 bases from J, leaving 17 bases between. Treatment denoted: around 19 received Ad26.COV2.S at low or high dose, single or two shots; roughly 5 received placebo; per-sample allocation not given. Day 63 after the first injection of vaccine or placebo was the sampling time. An adult aged 18-55 years in Boston served as the donor. The chain couples TRBV19 to TRBJ1-6; D perhaps matches TRBD1 (6 bases). This sample comprised peripheral blood, obtained in a trial of Ad26.COV2.S vaccine versus placebo. The TCR originated in a person aged 18 to 59 who received the Ad26.COV2.S COVID-19 vaccine or a placebo. In DNA form, the CDR3 reads TGTGCCAGTAATCTAGGGGGGCAAGGATATAATTCACCCCTCCACTTT. Protein sequence: CASNLGGQGYNSPLHF.